This entry lists 19 T cell receptor beta chains sequenced from one sample in a study of T cells in women clearing cervical HPV infection. Clones were read by immunoSEQ multiplex PCR, and TCRdb kept only the in-frame ones, dropping some. This sample's clone table lists fewer than 30,000 clones. The sample comprised blood buffy coat. The receptors originated from a woman between 18 and 75 years old with a cervical HPV16 infection that either progressed to CIN3+ or cleared (not recorded which).

Turning to this clone: The read ends 3 residues before the CDR3 terminus; that terminus is restored from the germline J gene. This rearrangement joins TRBV11-2 to TRBJ2-3; TRBD1 agrees at 11 bases. CDR1 and CDR2 (germline): SGHAT, FQNNGV. The trim removed 5 bases at V and 6 bases at J, leaving 4 bases unmatched. The length of the CDR3 is 14 residues. The sequenced part of the CDR3 DNA is TGTGCCAGCAGCCCAGGGACAGGGGGGGATACG. Translated, it gives CASSPGTGGDT. The entire CDR3 protein is CASSPGTGGDTQYF.

In regard to this clone: The sequenced fragment ends 3 residues before the CDR3 boundary, so the rest is inferred from the germline J gene. This rearrangement joins TRBV10-2 to TRBJ2-4, with a weak D call TRBD2 (5 bases). Germline assignment: CDR1 WSHSY and CDR2 SAAADI. This CDR3 has 12 amino acids. The CDR3 sequence: CASSEAESIQYF. The sequenced CDR3 bases are TGCGCCAGCAGTGAAGCGGAGTCTATT.

About this clone itself: The read halts 3 residues ahead of the CDR3 end, with the missing end drawn from the germline J gene. J is TRBJ1-3 and V is TRBV7-9; a possible D gene is TRBD1 (6 bases). This CDR3 comprises 14 residues. Looked up from germline, CDR1 is SEHNR and CDR2 is FQNEAQ (reference sequence). Trimming removed 10 bases at V and 0 bases at J, with 13 bases between. The CDR3 loop reads CAMGGADSGNTIYF. The sequenced part of the CDR3 DNA is TGTGCCATGGGGGGGGCCGACTCTGGAAACACC.

As concerns this clone: The read terminates 3 residues ahead of where the CDR3 ends, so the germline J gene completes it. The gene calls are TRBV13 and TRBJ1-1; 8 bases agree with TRBD1. The CDR3 consists of 15 residues. Germline V gives CDR1 PRHDT, CDR2 FYEKMQ (reference sequence). Trimming at V came to 4 bases and at J to 1 base, leaving 5 bases not matched to a gene. The covered CDR3 bases are TGTGCCAGCAGCTCCCGACAGGGGCGGAACACTGAA. This encodes CASSSRQGRNTE. The full CDR3 is CASSSRQGRNTEAFF. Full variable domain (missing parts from reference TRBV13 and TRBJ1-1): AAGVIQSPRHLIKEKRETATLKCYPIPRHDTVYWYQQGPGQDPQFLISFYEKMQSDKGSIPDRFSAQQFSDYHSELNMSSLELGDSALYFCASSSRQGRNTEAFFGQGTRLTVV.

Partial CDR3 DNA: TGTGCCAGCAGACCAGGGGGCACGGGCACTGAA. It codes for CASRPGGTGTE. The full CDR3 is CASRPGGTGTEAFF. The chain joins TRBV3-1 (or the pseudogene TRBV3-2) to TRBJ1-1; 8 bases fit TRBD1. The sequence runs out 3 residues before the end of the CDR3; the remainder is reconstructed from the germline J gene. J gave up 4 bases and V 6 bases, and 7 bases lay outside the gene matches. Germline loops: CDR1 LGHDT, CDR2 YNNKEL (reference sequence). The CDR3 contains 14 residues.

Note on this clone: The CDR3 end lies 3 residues beyond the end of the read and is filled in from the germline J gene. The chain employs TRBV6-4 and TRBJ2-3; D uncertain. From germline, CDR1 is MRHNA and CDR2 SNTAGT. Trimming took 0 bases from V and 2 from J, leaving 3 bases between them. This CDR3 has 13 amino acids. The CDR3 here is CASSDSVTDTQYF. CDR3 bases read: TGTGCCAGCAGTGACTCCGTCACAGATACG.

Note on this clone: The sequenced fragment ends 3 residues before the CDR3 boundary, so the rest is inferred from the germline J gene. The chain has TRBV5-4 and TRBJ2-5, with D possibly being TRBD1 (5 bases). Trimming stripped 2 bases from V and 5 bases from J, with 7 bases between. This CDR3 comprises 12 residues. Germline lookup yields CDR1 SGHNT and CDR2 YYREEE (reference sequence). The CDR3 bases that were read are TGTGCCAGCAGCTTTGGGGCGGAGACC. It yields the protein CASSFGAET. The CDR3 reads in full as CASSFGAETQYF.

About this clone itself: The read terminates 3 residues ahead of where the CDR3 ends, so the germline J gene completes it. The chain couples TRBV2 to TRBJ1-3, with 11 bases matching TRBD1. The length of the CDR3 is 15 residues. With 6 bases clipped from V and 0 bases from J, the junction kept 1 base outside the gene matches. CDR1 SNHLY and CDR2 FYNNEI come from the germline V gene. CDR3 bases read: TGTGCCAGCAGGGGGACAGGGGGCTCTGGAAACACC. It codes for CASRGTGGSGNT. The full CDR3 sequence reads CASRGTGGSGNTIYF.

As for this clone: The CDR3 end lies 3 residues beyond the end of the read and is filled in from the germline J gene. The chain recombines TRBV5-1 with TRBJ1-2; D unresolved. V lost 3 bases to trimming and J lost 6 bases, with 3 bases between them. The germline CDR1 and CDR2 sequences are SGHRS and YFSETQ. CDR3 length equals 10 residues. The CDR3: CASSSDGYTF. CDR3 bases read: TGCGCCAGCAGCTCAGATGGC.

To note about this clone: The sequenced fragment ends 3 residues before the CDR3 boundary, so the rest is inferred from the germline J gene. This chain links TRBV20-1 with TRBJ2-7; D is undetermined. V shed 1 base and J shed 5 bases, with 6 bases lying between them. CDR3 length: 11 residues. CDR1 DFQATT and CDR2 SNEGSKA come from the germline V gene (reference sequence). The CDR3 sequence is CSARVGNEQYF. The DNA read from the CDR3 is TGCAGTGCTAGAGTCGGTAACGAG.

On this clone: The CDR3 extends 3 residues past the end of the read, so its final part is completed from the germline J gene. The chain uses TRBV5-8 and TRBJ2-3; TRBD2 might be the D (5 bases). The CDR3 contains 14 residues. The V gene's germline CDR1 is SGHTS and CDR2 YDEGEE. V was pared by 0 bases and J by 2 bases, with 7 bases between. CDR3 bases read: TGTGCCAGCAGCTTGGGACTACCCACAGATACG. Translated: CASSLGLPTDT. The whole CDR3 is CASSLGLPTDTQYF.

Note on this clone: The read gets to within 3 residues of the CDR3 end, and the germline J gene fills in the rest. The chain is built from TRBV10-1 and TRBJ2-1; no reliable D call. V was cut by 8 bases and J by 8 bases, with 4 bases left in between. There are 9 residues in the CDR3. From germline, CDR1 is WNHNN and CDR2 SYGVQD (reference sequence). Partial CDR3 DNA: TGCGCCAGCCCTTATGAG. Its translation: CASPYE. The entire CDR3 reads CASPYEQFF.

A remark on this clone: The missing CDR3 end, 3 residues past where the read stops, is filled in from the germline J gene. The V and J genes are TRBV20-1 and TRBJ1-1; 11 positions agree with TRBD1. The germline V gene has CDR1 DFQATT and CDR2 SNEGSKA (reference sequence). The trim removed 0 bases at V and 5 bases at J, leaving 5 bases unmatched. The CDR3 extends over 15 amino acids. The CDR3 protein is CSARDSGTGGTEAFF. Incomplete CDR3 DNA: TGCAGTGCTAGAGATTCCGGGACAGGGGGAACTGAA.

As for this clone: The read ends 3 residues before the CDR3 terminus; that terminus is restored from the germline J gene. V gene TRBV10-3 combines with J gene TRBJ1-1; no firm D call. V lost 3 bases to trimming and J lost 6 bases, with 8 bases between them. CDR1 is ENHRY and CDR2 is SYGVKD in the germline V gene. The CDR3 loop spans 12 amino acids. The part of the CDR3 DNA that was read is TGTGCCATCAGTGATAAGGGCTCTGAA. As protein: CAISDKGSE. The complete CDR3 sequence is CAISDKGSEAFF.

Incomplete CDR3 DNA: TGTGCCTGGAGTGTACCAAGAGAGGATGGC. This encodes CAWSVPREDG. The full CDR3 sequence reads CAWSVPREDGYTF. J is TRBJ1-2 and V is TRBV30; D not resolved. The read is 3 residues too short to cover the CDR3 end, so that end is filled in from the germline J gene. The V and J ends lost 0 bases and 6 bases respectively, with 11 bases between them. Germline-derived CDR1 and CDR2 are GTSNPN and SVGIG (reference sequence). The CDR3 has 13 amino acids. The complete variable domain, with remaining parts taken from reference TRBV30 and TRBJ1-2, reads SQTIHQWPATLVQPVGSPLSLECTVEGTSNPNLYWYRQAAGRGLQLLFYSVGIGQISSEVPQNLSASRPQDRQFILSSKKLLLSDSGFYLCAWSVPREDGYTFGSGTRLTVV.

Of note for this clone: The read ends 3 residues shy of where the CDR3 ends; the end is completed using the germline J gene. This chain joins TRBV5-1 and TRBJ2-5; D unresolved. The CDR3 totals 14 residues. In germline, CDR1 is SGHRS, CDR2 YFSETQ. Incomplete CDR3 DNA: TGCGCCAGCAGCCCCCGATCCATCACAGATACC. Its protein is CASSPRSITDT. The CDR3 as a whole reads CASSPRSITDTQYF.

Comment on this clone: The missing CDR3 end, 3 residues past where the read stops, is filled in from the germline J gene. The rearrangement links TRBV30 to TRBJ2-3; D unresolved. From germline, CDR1 is GTSNPN and CDR2 SVGIG (reference sequence). CDR3 size: 13 residues. Trimming pared 3 bases from V and 3 bases from J, leaving 10 bases between. CDR3 in amino acids: CAWRLKGTDTQYF. Incomplete CDR3 DNA: TGTGCCTGGAGGCTGAAAGGGACAGATACG.

In the case of this clone: Read sequence stops 3 residues before the CDR3 end, and the germline J gene provides the missing end. This rearrangement joins TRBV10-3 to TRBJ2-7, with 13 bases lining up with TRBD2. J was trimmed by 2 bases and V by 6 bases; bases with no gene match: 4. The CDR3 extends over 15 amino acids. The V gene's germline CDR1 is ENHRY and CDR2 SYGVKD. Incomplete CDR3 DNA: TGTGCCATCAGCCTACTAGCGGGAGGGACCTACGAG. Its protein product is CAISLLAGGTYE. The full CDR3 protein reads CAISLLAGGTYEQYF.

Regarding this clone: The CDR3 extends 3 residues past the end of the read, so its final part is completed from the germline J gene. The V call is TRBV10-3, the J call TRBJ2-7, with 8 bases lining up with TRBD1. The V gene end was trimmed by 7 bases and the J gene end by 3 bases; junction bases not matched to a gene: 11. CDR3 size: 15 residues. The germline V gene has CDR1 ENHRY and CDR2 SYGVKD. The CDR3 spells CAIIIGQGTDYEQYF. The part of the CDR3 DNA that was read is TGTGCCATCATTATTGGACAGGGAACGGACTACGAG.